This T cell receptor beta chain was captured by sequencing in a study of response to subunit inactivated influenza vaccine. Study-wide points: Authors suggested that a seasonal influenza vaccination recruits few new T cells each time.

V lost 1 base and J lost 2, with 12 bases in between. The CDR3 length is 16 residues. The V gene's germline CDR1 is LGHDT and CDR2 YNNKEL (reference sequence). This clonotype was found a few times. Its antigen is currently unknown. MiXCR was run by TCRdb on the RT-PCR reads, yielding one entry per CDR3 protein. Altogether roughly 290,000 distinct CDR3 sequences are present, 21% being singletons, with the ten largest covering about 10%. The clonotype was recovered from a man in his fifties or sixties who received an inactivated influenza vaccine. This specimen consisted of PBMCs from blood, obtained approximately 20 months after vaccination. The genes are TRBV3-1 and TRBJ1-5, with D unclear. The CDR3 nucleotides read TGTGCCAGCAGCCAAGGTTTGGTCAGACGCAATCAGCCCCAGCATTTT. It codes for CASSQGLVRRNQPQHF.